This TCR beta chain was recovered during a study of response to subunit inactivated influenza vaccine. Study results and caveats: That few new T cells are recruited by each seasonal influenza vaccination was the authors' suggestion.

Points on this clonotype: No antigen is known for it.

V was pared by 4 bases and J by 6 bases, with 9 bases of the junction left unmatched. Looked up from germline, CDR1 is LGHNA and CDR2 is YNFKEQ. The CDR3 consists of 14 residues. TCRdb re-called the RT-PCR reads through MiXCR, storing one row per CDR3 protein. This table holds about 190,000 distinct CDR3 sequences, approximately 15% found once. The sequences come from CD8+ T cells sorted from PBMCs, collected 5 days after vaccination. The V gene is TRBV4-2, the J gene TRBJ2-7; TRBD2 matches at 7 bases. This receptor was obtained from a man in his fifties who received an inactivated influenza vaccine. The CDR3, as DNA: TGTGCCAGCAGCCGAAGAGGACTAGTGTTCGAGCAGTACTTC. Translation gives CASSRRGLVFEQYF.